Listed below are T cell receptor beta chains from one sample, sequenced in a study of blood T cell repertoires in COVID-19. Here immunoSEQ multiplex PCR was the method, and the copy in TCRdb shows in-frame clones only, minus some. This sample has 150,000 to 200,000 clones, with around 90% found just once. Input material: peripheral blood. These receptors originate from a man aged 55 to 70 with acute or convalescent COVID-19. Each CDR3 is given with its conserved first and last residue. D genes are given only for firm matches. Clone size is stated in some rows and not others, as once, few, many or a class when expanded.

CASSPGGGFNQPQHF TGTGCCAGCAGCCCGGGAGGGGGGTTCAATCAGCCCCAGCATTTT NA NA TRBJ1-5 TRBV9
CASSIGTGYGNTEAFF TGCGCCAGCTCCATTGGGACAGGGTACGGGAACACTGAAGCTTTCTTT TRBD1 NA TRBJ1-1 TRBV4-3
CASKKTGSSHEQFF TGTGCCAGCAAAAAGACAGGGAGTAGTCATGAGCAGTTCTTC TRBD1 NA TRBJ2-1 TRBV25-1
CASSGRETIPGELFF TGTGCCAGCAGCGGCCGGGAGACAATACCGGGGGAGCTGTTTTTT NA NA TRBJ2-2 TRBV5-4
CASSLSGGNQPQHF TGTGCCAGCAGCCTATCCGGTGGCAATCAGCCCCAGCATTTT NA NA TRBJ1-5 TRBV7-8
CASSLEQGASGSYEQYF TGTGCCAGCAGCTTAGAACAGGGGGCTTCAGGTTCCTACGAGCAGTACTTC TRBD1 NA TRBJ2-7 TRBV7-9
CASRALAFSSYNEQFF TGTGCCAGTAGAGCACTAGCGTTTAGCTCCTACAATGAGCAGTTCTTC TRBD2 NA TRBJ2-1 TRBV19
CASRAGTGGRSPLHF TGTGCCAGCAGAGCCGGGACAGGGGGGAGATCACCCCTCCACTTT TRBD1 NA TRBJ1-6 TRBV6-5
CASSLEGAPIGVNEKLFF TGTGCCAGCAGCTTGGAGGGGGCCCCGATAGGGGTTAATGAAAAACTGTTTTTT TRBD1 NA TRBJ1-4 TRBV5-6
CASSPGQGYGYTF TGTGCCAGCAGTCCGGGACAGGGCTATGGCTACACCTTC TRBD1 NA TRBJ1-2 TRBV12-3/TRBV12-4
CASRTTGGAYGYTF TGTGCCAGCAGAACAACAGGGGGCGCCTATGGCTACACCTTC TRBD1 NA TRBJ1-2 TRBV28
CASSLGASAGANVLTF TGTGCCAGCAGTTTGGGGGCCTCGGCTGGGGCCAACGTCCTGACTTTC NA NA TRBJ2-6 TRBV27
CASSPSGQGAGEQYF TGTGCCAGTAGTCCCTCGGGACAGGGGGCCGGCGAGCAGTACTTC TRBD1 NA TRBJ2-7 TRBV19
CASSGTSGRAPSSYNEQFF TGTGCCAGCAGTGGGACTAGCGGGAGGGCCCCGAGCTCCTACAATGAGCAGTTCTTC TRBD2 NA TRBJ2-1 TRBV6-1
CASSLPGQAIYGYTF TGTGCCAGCAGCTTACCGGGACAGGCGATCTATGGCTACACCTTC TRBD1 NA TRBJ1-2 TRBV7-3
CASSPPLPGELAEKLFF TGTGCCAGCAGTCCTCCGCTGCCGGGGGAACTGGCTGAAAAACTGTTTTTT NA NA TRBJ1-4 TRBV6-6
CASSRGQTNYGYTF TGCGCCAGCAGCAGGGGACAGACTAACTATGGCTACACCTTC TRBD1 NA TRBJ1-2 TRBV5-1
CASSADRGLWNTEAFF TGTGCCAGCAGCGCCGACAGGGGTCTTTGGAACACTGAAGCTTTCTTT TRBD1 NA TRBJ1-1 TRBV25-1
CASSTPGTGPNYGYTF TGTGCCAGTAGTACTCCTGGGACAGGCCCTAACTATGGCTACACCTTC TRBD1 NA TRBJ1-2 TRBV19
CASGQGNYGYTF TGTGCCAGTGGACAGGGGAACTATGGCTACACCTTC TRBD1 NA TRBJ1-2 TRBV3-1/TRBV3-2
CASSHRGPNTEAFF TGCGCCAGCAGCCATAGGGGGCCGAACACTGAAGCTTTCTTT TRBD1 NA TRBJ1-1 TRBV4-3
CASSLARGTSYNEQFF TGTGCCAGCAGCTTAGCGCGGGGGACGTCCTACAATGAGCAGTTCTTC TRBD2 NA TRBJ2-1 TRBV11-1
CASSPLTGGGNQPQHF TGTGCCAGCTCACCGTTGACAGGGGGGGGCAATCAGCCCCAGCATTTT TRBD1 NA TRBJ1-5 TRBV18
CASSLQGQPEAFF TGTGCCAGCAGTCTACAGGGCCAACCTGAAGCTTTCTTT NA NA TRBJ1-1 TRBV12-3/TRBV12-4
CASSGHRGDGTEAFF TGTGCCAGCAGCGGACACAGGGGGGACGGCACTGAAGCTTTCTTT NA NA TRBJ1-1 TRBV21-1
CASSISSNQPQHF TGTGCCAGTAGTATCTCCAGCAATCAGCCCCAGCATTTT NA NA TRBJ1-5 TRBV19
CASSPDNFYGYTF TGTGCCAGCAGCCCCGACAACTTCTATGGCTACACCTTC NA NA TRBJ1-2 TRBV3-1/TRBV3-2
CASSEVTGSYIQYF TGTGCCAGCAGTGAAGTTACAGGCTCCTACATTCAGTACTTC NA once TRBJ2-4 TRBV6-1
CASSLKGGAEAFF TGTGCCAGCAGCTTAAAAGGGGGGGCAGAAGCTTTCTTT NA NA TRBJ1-1 TRBV7-2
CASSLAGGGLYNEQFF TGTGCCAGCAGCTTAGCTGGCGGGGGCCTCTACAATGAGCAGTTCTTC NA NA TRBJ2-1 TRBV7-9
CASSVNRDRVRNSNQPQHF TGTGCCAGTAGTGTAAACCGGGACAGGGTCCGTAATAGCAATCAGCCCCAGCATTTT TRBD1 NA TRBJ1-5 TRBV19
CASSRGAQTDTQYF TGTGCCAGCAGTCGCGGGGCCCAAACAGATACGCAGTATTTT NA NA TRBJ2-3 TRBV6-4
CASSQGILPDSGGYTF TGCGCCAGCAGCCAAGGAATTCTGCCAGACTCGGGGGGCTACACCTTC NA NA TRBJ1-2 TRBV4-3
CASSIGGTGIYEQYF TGTGCCAGTAGTATCGGTGGGACAGGGATATACGAGCAGTACTTC TRBD1 once TRBJ2-7 TRBV19
CAWSVGQGRHYGYTF TGTGCCTGGAGTGTGGGACAGGGGCGCCACTATGGCTACACCTTC TRBD1 NA TRBJ1-2 TRBV30
CASSLAGQGAQIGYTF TGTGCCAGCAGCTTAGCGGGGCAGGGGGCTCAAATTGGCTACACCTTC TRBD1 NA TRBJ1-2 TRBV11-2
CASSLDSQTAYEQYF TGTGCCAGCAGCTTAGATAGTCAGACAGCTTACGAGCAGTACTTC NA NA TRBJ2-7 TRBV7-6
CAWSVTTGGQYF TGTGCCTGGAGTGTCACCACAGGGGGGCAGTACTTC TRBD1 NA TRBJ2-7 TRBV30
CASSPSGTGAFNEKLFF TGTGCCAGTAGCCCCTCGGGGACAGGGGCCTTTAATGAAAAACTGTTTTTT TRBD1 NA TRBJ1-4 TRBV19
CASSLALQGWDPQETQYF TGTGCCAGCAGCTTGGCGCTACAGGGGTGGGATCCTCAAGAGACCCAGTACTTC TRBD1 NA TRBJ2-5 TRBV5-6
CASSRSHRAGNTIYF TGTGCCAGCAGTCGCTCCCACAGGGCTGGAAACACCATATATTTT NA NA TRBJ1-3 TRBV6-5
CAISESQGTEAFF TGTGCCATCAGTGAGTCGCAGGGGACTGAAGCTTTCTTT NA NA TRBJ1-1 TRBV10-3
CASSDAGTGSHEQYF TGCGCCAGCAGCGACGCCGGGACAGGGTCCCACGAGCAGTACTTC TRBD1 NA TRBJ2-7 TRBV5-1
CASSAYGTGTSGANVLTF TGTGCCAGCAGTGCCTACGGGACAGGGACATCTGGGGCCAACGTCCTGACTTTC TRBD1 NA TRBJ2-6 TRBV27
CASSPSGTLNTGELFF TGTGCCAGCTCACCGTCCGGGACTCTGAACACCGGGGAGCTGTTTTTT NA NA TRBJ2-2 TRBV18
CASSSTGVMGGYTF TGTGCCAGCAGTTCGACAGGGGTTATGGGTGGCTACACCTTC TRBD1 NA TRBJ1-2 TRBV27
CAWSRTGKSGNTIYF TGTGCCTGGAGTAGGACAGGGAAGTCCGGAAACACCATATATTTT TRBD1 NA TRBJ1-3 TRBV30
CASSYLQGADQPQHF TGTGCCAGCAGTTACCTACAGGGGGCCGATCAGCCCCAGCATTTT TRBD1 NA TRBJ1-5 TRBV6-6
CASSLRQGALYEQYF TGTGCCAGCAGCTTACGTCAGGGGGCATTATACGAGCAGTACTTC TRBD1 NA TRBJ2-7 TRBV7-9
CATSDWTEGTPQHF TGTGCCACCAGTGATTGGACAGAAGGGACGCCCCAGCATTTT NA once TRBJ1-5 TRBV24-1
CASRGEGPQHF TGTGCCAGCAGGGGCGAAGGACCCCAGCATTTT NA NA TRBJ1-5 TRBV2
CASSFLDRETQYF TGTGCCAGCAGCTTTCTGGACAGAGAGACCCAGTACTTC NA NA TRBJ2-5 TRBV7-6
CASSAERGVEETQYF TGTGCCAGCAGCGCAGAACGGGGGGTTGAAGAGACCCAGTACTTC TRBD2 once TRBJ2-5 TRBV7-9
CASSQWSSGYTF TGTGCCAGCAGCCAATGGAGTAGTGGCTACACCTTC NA NA TRBJ1-2 TRBV3-1/TRBV3-2
CASSVGTGQRYTF TGTGCCAGCAGCGTTGGAACAGGGCAGAGATACACCTTC NA NA TRBJ1-2 TRBV2
CASSPSGGTAQPQHF TGTGCCAGCAGCCCTAGTGGGGGGACGGCTCAGCCCCAGCATTTT NA NA TRBJ1-5 TRBV9